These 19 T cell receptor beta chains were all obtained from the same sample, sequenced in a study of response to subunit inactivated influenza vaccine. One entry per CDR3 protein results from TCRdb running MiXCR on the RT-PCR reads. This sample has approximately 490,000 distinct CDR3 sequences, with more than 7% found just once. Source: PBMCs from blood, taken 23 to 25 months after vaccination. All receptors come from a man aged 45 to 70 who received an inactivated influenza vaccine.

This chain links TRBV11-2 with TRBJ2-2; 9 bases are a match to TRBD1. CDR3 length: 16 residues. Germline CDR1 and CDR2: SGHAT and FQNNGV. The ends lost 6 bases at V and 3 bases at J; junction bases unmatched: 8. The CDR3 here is CASRTYRGHDTGELFF. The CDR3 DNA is TGTGCCAGCAGGACTTACAGGGGGCACGACACCGGGGAGCTGTTTTTT. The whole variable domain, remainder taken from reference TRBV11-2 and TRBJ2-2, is EAGVAQSPRYKIIEKRQSVAFWCNPISGHATLYWYQQILGQGPKLLIQFQNNGVVDDSQLPKDRFSAERLKGVDSTLKIQPAKLEDSAVYLCASRTYRGHDTGELFFGEGSRLTVL.

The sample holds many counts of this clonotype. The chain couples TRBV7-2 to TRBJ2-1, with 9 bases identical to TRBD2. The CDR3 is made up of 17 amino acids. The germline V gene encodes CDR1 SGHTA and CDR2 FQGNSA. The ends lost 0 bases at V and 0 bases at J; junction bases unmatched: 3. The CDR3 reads CASSLALAGSSYNEQFF. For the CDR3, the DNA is TGTGCCAGCAGCTTAGCCCTAGCGGGGAGCTCCTACAATGAGCAGTTCTTC. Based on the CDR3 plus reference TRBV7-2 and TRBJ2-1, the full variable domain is GAGVSQSPSNKVTEKGKDVELRCDPISGHTALYWYRQSLGQGLEFLIYFQGNSAPDKSGLPSDRFSAERTGGSVSTLTIQRTQQEDSAVYLCASSLALAGSSYNEQFFGPGTRLTVL.

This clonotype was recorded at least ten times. CDR3 region: CSARQHNRVHQPQHF. For the CDR3, the DNA is TGCAGTGCTCGCCAACATAACAGGGTTCATCAGCCCCAGCATTTT. The chain couples TRBV20-1 to TRBJ1-5; D possibly corresponds to TRBD1 (6 bases). CDR3 length: 15 residues. The germline gives CDR1 DFQATT, CDR2 SNEGSKA (reference sequence). Trimming left V 5 bases short and J 5 bases short, with 19 bases between.

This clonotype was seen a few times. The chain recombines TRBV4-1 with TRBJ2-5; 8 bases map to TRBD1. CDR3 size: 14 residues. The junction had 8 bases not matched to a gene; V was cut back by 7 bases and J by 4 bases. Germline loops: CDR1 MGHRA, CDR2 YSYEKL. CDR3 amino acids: CASTPKGTGETQYF. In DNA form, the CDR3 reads TGCGCCAGCACCCCCAAGGGGACAGGAGAGACCCAGTACTTC.

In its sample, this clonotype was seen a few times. CDR3 sequence (DNA): TGTGCCAGCAGCCCTAAAGGGGGACCGCAGAACACTGAAGCTTTCTTT. Amino acids: CASSPKGGPQNTEAFF. J is TRBJ1-1 and V is TRBV5-4; perhaps TRBD1 as D (6 bases). Germline V gene data show CDR1 as SGHNT and CDR2 as YYREEE (reference sequence). The CDR3 consists of 16 residues. V was pared by 4 bases and J by 1 base, with 17 bases between.

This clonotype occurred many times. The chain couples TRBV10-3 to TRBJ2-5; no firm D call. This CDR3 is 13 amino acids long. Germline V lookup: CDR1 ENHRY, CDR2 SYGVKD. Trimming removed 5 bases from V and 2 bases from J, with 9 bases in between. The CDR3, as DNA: TGTGCCATCAGTCAGGCGGTACAAGAGACCCAGTACTTC. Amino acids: CAISQAVQETQYF.

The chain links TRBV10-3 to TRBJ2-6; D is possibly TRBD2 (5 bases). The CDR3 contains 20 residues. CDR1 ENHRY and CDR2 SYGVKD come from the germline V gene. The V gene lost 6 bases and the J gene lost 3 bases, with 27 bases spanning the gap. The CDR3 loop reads CAIRSSGAGSVKCGANVLTF. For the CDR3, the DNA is TGTGCCATCAGATCAAGCGGAGCTGGGTCGGTTAAGTGTGGGGCCAACGTCCTGACTTTC.

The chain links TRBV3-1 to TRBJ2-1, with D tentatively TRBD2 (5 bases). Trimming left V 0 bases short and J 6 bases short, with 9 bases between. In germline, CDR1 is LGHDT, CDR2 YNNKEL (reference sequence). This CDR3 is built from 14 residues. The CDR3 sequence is CASSQELGANEQFF. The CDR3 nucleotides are TGTGCCAGCAGCCAAGAACTAGGAGCCAATGAGCAGTTCTTC.

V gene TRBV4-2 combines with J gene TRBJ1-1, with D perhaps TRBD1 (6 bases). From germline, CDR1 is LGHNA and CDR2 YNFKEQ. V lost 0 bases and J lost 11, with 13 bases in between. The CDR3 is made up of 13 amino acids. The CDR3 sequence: CASSQDARGTAFF. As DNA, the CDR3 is TGTGCCAGCAGCCAAGACGCGAGGGGGACTGCTTTCTTT.

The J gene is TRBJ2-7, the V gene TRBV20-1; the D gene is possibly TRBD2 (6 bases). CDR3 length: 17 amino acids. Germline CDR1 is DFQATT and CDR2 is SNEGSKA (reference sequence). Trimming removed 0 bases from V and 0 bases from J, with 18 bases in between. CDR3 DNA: TGCAGTGCTAGAGATCTCCCTAGTGGGCGGGACTCCTACGAGCAGTACTTC. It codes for CSARDLPSGRDSYEQYF.

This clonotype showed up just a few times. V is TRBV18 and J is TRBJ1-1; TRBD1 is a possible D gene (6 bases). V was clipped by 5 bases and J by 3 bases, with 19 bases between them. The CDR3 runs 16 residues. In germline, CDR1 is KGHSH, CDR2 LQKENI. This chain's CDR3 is CASSSRQVNMYTEAFF. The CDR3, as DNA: TGTGCCAGCTCATCCCGACAGGTAAACATGTACACTGAAGCTTTCTTT. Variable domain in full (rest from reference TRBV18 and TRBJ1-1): NAGVMQNPRHLVRRRGQEARLRCSPMKGHSHVYWYRQLPEEGLKFMVYLQKENIIDESGMPKERFSAEFPKEGPSILRIQQVVRGDSAAYFCASSSRQVNMYTEAFFGQGTRLTVV.

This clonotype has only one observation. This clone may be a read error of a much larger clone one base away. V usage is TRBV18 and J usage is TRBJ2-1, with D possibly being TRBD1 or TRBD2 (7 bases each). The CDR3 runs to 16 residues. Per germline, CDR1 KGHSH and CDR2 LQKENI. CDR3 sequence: CASSRESGKGANEHFF. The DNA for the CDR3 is TGTGCCAGCTCAAGGGAAAGCGGGAAGGGGGCCAATGAGCATTTCTTC.

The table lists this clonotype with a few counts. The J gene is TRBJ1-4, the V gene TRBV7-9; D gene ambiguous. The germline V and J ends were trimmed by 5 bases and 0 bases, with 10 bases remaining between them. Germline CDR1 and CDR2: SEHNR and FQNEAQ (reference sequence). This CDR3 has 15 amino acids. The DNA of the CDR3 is TGTGCCAGCAGCCAGGACGGTTCAACTAATGAAAAACTGTTTTTT. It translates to CASSQDGSTNEKLFF.

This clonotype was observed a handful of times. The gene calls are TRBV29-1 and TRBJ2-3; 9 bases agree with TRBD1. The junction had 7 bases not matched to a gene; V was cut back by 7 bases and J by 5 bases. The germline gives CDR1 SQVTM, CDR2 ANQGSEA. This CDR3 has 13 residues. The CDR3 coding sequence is TGCAGCGGGTTACAGGGGGCTGGAGATACGCAGTATTTT. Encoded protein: CSGLQGAGDTQYF.

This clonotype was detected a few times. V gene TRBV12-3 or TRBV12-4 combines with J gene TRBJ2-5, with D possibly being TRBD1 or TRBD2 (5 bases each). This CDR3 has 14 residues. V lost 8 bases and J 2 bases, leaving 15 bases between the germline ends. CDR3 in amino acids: CASGGTALQETQYF. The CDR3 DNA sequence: TGTGCCAGCGGGGGAACAGCTCTTCAAGAGACCCAGTACTTC.

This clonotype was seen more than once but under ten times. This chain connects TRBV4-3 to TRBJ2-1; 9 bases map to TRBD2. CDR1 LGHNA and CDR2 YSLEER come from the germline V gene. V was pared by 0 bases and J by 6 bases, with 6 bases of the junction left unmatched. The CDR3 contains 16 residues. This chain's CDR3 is CASSQEAASGINEQFF. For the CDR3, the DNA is TGCGCCAGCAGCCAAGAGGCAGCTAGCGGGATCAATGAGCAGTTCTTC.

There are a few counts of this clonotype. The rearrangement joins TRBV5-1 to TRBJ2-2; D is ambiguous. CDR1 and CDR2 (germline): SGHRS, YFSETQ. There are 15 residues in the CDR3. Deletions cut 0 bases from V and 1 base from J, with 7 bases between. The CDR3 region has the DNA TGCGCCAGCAGCTTGGAGGTTAGGAACACCGGGGAGCTGTTTTTT. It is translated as CASSLEVRNTGELFF.

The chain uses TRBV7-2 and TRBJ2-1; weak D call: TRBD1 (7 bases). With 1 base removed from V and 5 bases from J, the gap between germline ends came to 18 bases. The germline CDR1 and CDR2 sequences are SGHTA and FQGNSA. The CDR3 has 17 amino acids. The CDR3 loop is CASSLGVVPGGNNEQFF. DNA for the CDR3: TGTGCCAGCAGCTTAGGTGTGGTGCCAGGGGGGAACAATGAGCAGTTCTTC.

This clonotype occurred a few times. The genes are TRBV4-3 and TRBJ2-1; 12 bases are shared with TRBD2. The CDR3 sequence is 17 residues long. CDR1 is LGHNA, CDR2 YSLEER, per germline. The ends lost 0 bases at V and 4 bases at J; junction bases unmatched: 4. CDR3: CASSQDTSGRSYNEQFF. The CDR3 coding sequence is TGCGCCAGCAGCCAAGATACTAGCGGGAGGTCGTACAATGAGCAGTTCTTC.